Following are 26 T cell receptor beta chains from one sample sequenced in a study of OX40 agonist ivuxolimab in advanced cancers. Repertoires were generated with immunoSEQ multiplex PCR, while TCRdb's copy carries only in-frame clones and drops some. The sample records about 79,000 clones, approximately 84% being singletons. This specimen consisted of CD4+ or CD8+ T cells sorted from blood, obtained in a trial of the OX40 agonist ivuxolimab. The origin of the receptors is an adult with an advanced solid tumor such as melanoma, head and neck, liver or kidney cancer.

The sample holds one count of this clone. The rearrangement uses TRBV7-2 and TRBJ2-3; D tentatively fits TRBD1 or TRBD2 (5 bases each). This CDR3 has 13 residues. Trimming cost V 6 bases and J 8 bases, with 15 bases left between them. Germline CDR1 SGHTA, CDR2 FQGNSA. The CDR3 loop is CASRGTEGSTQYF. The CDR3 DNA is TGTGCCAGCAGGGGTACTGAGGGGTCTACGCAGTATTTT.

V usage is TRBV28 and J usage is TRBJ2-7, with TRBD2 identical over 12 bases. CDR3 length: 12 amino acids. V gave up 7 bases and J gave up 6 bases; unmatched junction bases: 1. Germline assignment: CDR1 MDHEN and CDR2 SYDVKM. CDR3 in DNA: TGTGCCAGCACTAGCGGGAGGGTCGAGCAGTACTTC. This codes for CASTSGRVEQYF.

This sequence joins TRBV28 and TRBJ1-2, with D possibly being TRBD1 (5 bases). V gave up 7 bases and J gave up 4 bases, with 10 bases separating them. Germline V lookup: CDR1 MDHEN, CDR2 SYDVKM. The CDR3 sequence is 12 residues long. CDR3 DNA sequence: TGTGCCAGCAATCAGGGTGCCTATGGCTACACCTTC. Encoded protein: CASNQGAYGYTF.

This clone was seen just once. This chain joins TRBV28 and TRBJ1-2; a weak D match, TRBD1 (5 bases). The CDR3 has 16 residues. V was cut by 3 bases and J by 4 bases, with 18 bases left in between. CDR1 and CDR2 (germline): MDHEN, SYDVKM. The CDR3 region is CASSFGSWGSGYGYTF. CDR3 sequence (DNA): TGTGCCAGCAGTTTTGGGTCTTGGGGGTCTGGCTATGGCTACACCTTC.

The chain employs TRBV11-2 and TRBJ2-1, with 7 bases fitting TRBD2. The trim removed 6 bases at V and 4 bases at J, leaving 9 bases unmatched. The CDR3 runs to 15 residues. CDR1 SGHAT and CDR2 FQNNGV come from the germline V gene. The CDR3 nucleotides read TGTGCCAGCAGGAACTGGGGGGGTCCATACAATGAGCAGTTCTTC. It translates to CASRNWGGPYNEQFF.

V usage is TRBV5-1 and J usage is TRBJ1-6; a possible D gene is TRBD1 (6 bases). The CDR3 has 15 residues. V lost 0 bases, J lost 9 bases, and 13 bases lay in between. CDR1 is SGHRS and CDR2 is YFSETQ in the germline V gene. CDR3 in amino acids: CASSLGGRMGSPLHF. For the CDR3, the DNA is TGCGCCAGCAGCTTGGGGGGGCGCATGGGTTCACCCCTCCACTTT.

This clone was picked up one time. The CDR3 DNA reads as TGCAGCGTTGGGGAAGGGAATTACAATGAGCAGTTCTTC. Its protein is CSVGEGNYNEQFF. The chain employs TRBV29-1 and TRBJ2-1; D unclear. V was pared by 4 bases and J by 4 bases, with 11 bases between. The germline gives CDR1 SQVTM, CDR2 ANQGSEA. The CDR3 totals 13 residues.

This clone has more than one count but fewer than ten. The chain combines TRBV4-2 with TRBJ2-1, with no clear D. CDR3 length equals 13 residues. Germline V gene lookup returns CDR1 LGHNA and CDR2 YNFKEQ. Trimming cost V 6 bases and J 7 bases, with 13 bases left between them. The DNA for the CDR3 is TGTGCCAGCAGTTCAAGGGATGTGAATGAGCAGTTCTTC. Its translation is CASSSRDVNEQFF.

The V gene is TRBV30, the J gene TRBJ2-5, with D possibly TRBD1 on 6 matching bases. The germline V gene has CDR1 GTSNPN and CDR2 SVGIG (reference sequence). The CDR3 is made up of 12 amino acids. With 4 bases removed from V and 5 bases from J, the gap between germline ends came to 11 bases. CDR3 amino acids: CAWTGQLETQYF. CDR3 sequence (DNA): TGTGCCTGGACCGGACAGTTGGAGACCCAGTACTTC.

CDR3 nucleotide sequence: TGTGCCAGCAGTGAAAATCGTGGAGATACGCAGTATTTT. Protein sequence: CASSENRGDTQYF. V is TRBV6-1 and J is TRBJ2-3; D is uncertain. This CDR3 region has 13 residues. The germline V gene has CDR1 MNHNS and CDR2 SASEGT. V lost 2 bases to trimming and J lost 5 bases, with 8 bases between them.

The chain uses TRBV18 and TRBJ2-5; D not resolved. The CDR3 sequence is 14 residues long. Germline lookup yields CDR1 KGHSH and CDR2 LQKENI. The germline V and J ends were trimmed by 1 base and 1 base, with 7 bases remaining between them. The CDR3 DNA reads TGTGCCAGCTCACCACTCACCAGCCAAGAGACCCAGTACTTC. Translated, it gives CASSPLTSQETQYF.

V and J are TRBV6-5 and TRBJ1-2, with 9 nucleotides matching TRBD1. Germline CDR1 reads MNHEY; CDR2 reads SVGAGI. J lost 6 bases, V lost 0 bases, and 8 bases had no gene match. The CDR3 extends over 16 amino acids. The CDR3 DNA is TGTGCCAGCAGTTACTCACCAGGGACAGGGAAAAATGGCTACACCTTC. Its protein is CASSYSPGTGKNGYTF.

The V call is TRBV7-6, the J call TRBJ1-2, with D perhaps TRBD1 (6 bases). Per the germline V gene, CDR1 is SGHVS and CDR2 is FNYEAQ. Deletions cut 6 bases from V and 3 bases from J, with 17 bases between. This CDR3 region has 15 residues. CDR3 DNA: TGTGCCAGCAGTCCCTTGGGGGGCGCTTACTATGGCTACACCTTC. Residues: CASSPLGGAYYGYTF.

This clone ranks as medium-sized (0.01 to 0.1%). The V gene is TRBV18, the J gene TRBJ1-3, with D possibly matching TRBD1 (5 bases). CDR3 length equals 12 residues. Germline CDR1 KGHSH, CDR2 LQKENI. V lost 10 bases and J lost 4, with 11 bases in between. CDR3 sequence reads: CATAGEGNTIYF. CDR3 in DNA: TGTGCCACGGCGGGGGAAGGAAACACCATATATTTT.

Worth noting for this clone: Other DNA sequences in this sample translate to the same CDR3. The chain combines TRBV9 with TRBJ1-3; D is unresolved. The CDR3 is 13 amino acids. The V end lost 0 bases, the J end lost 0 bases, and 1 base lay between the germline ends. Germline loops: CDR1 SGDLS, CDR2 YYNGEE. CDR3 nucleotide sequence: TGTGCCAGCAGCGTAGACTCTGGAAACACCATATATTTT. This gives the protein CASSVDSGNTIYF.

The V and J genes are TRBV7-2 and TRBJ2-1; D is ambiguous. This CDR3 comprises 14 residues. V lost 2 bases, J lost 4 bases, and 9 bases lay in between. Germline V lookup: CDR1 SGHTA, CDR2 FQGNSA. The CDR3 is CASSLQGEYNEQFF. Here the CDR3 DNA reads TGTGCCAGCAGCTTACAAGGAGAATACAATGAGCAGTTCTTC.

The V gene is TRBV12-5, the J gene TRBJ2-1; D may be TRBD2 (5 bases). The V end lost 6 bases, the J end lost 5 bases, and 11 bases lay between the germline ends. The CDR3 is 13 amino acids. CDR1 is LGHNT, CDR2 FRNRAP, per germline. The CDR3 protein is CASGRGLNNEQFF. As DNA, the CDR3 is TGTGCTAGTGGGCGTGGACTTAACAATGAGCAGTTCTTC. The full variable domain, completed using reference TRBV12-5 and TRBJ2-1, is DARVTQTPRHKVTEMGQEVTMRCQPILGHNTVFWYRQTMMQGLELLAYFRNRAPLDDSGMPKDRFSAEMPDATLATLKIQPSEPRDSAVYFCASGRGLNNEQFFGPGTRLTVL.

Only a few counts were recorded for this clone. The chain recombines TRBV10-3 with TRBJ2-2, with TRBD2 matching over 13 bases. Trimming at V came to 6 bases and at J to 4 bases, leaving 5 bases not matched to a gene. The CDR3 totals 16 residues. The germline gives CDR1 ENHRY, CDR2 SYGVKD. DNA for the CDR3: TGTGCCATCAGGTCAACTAGCGGGAGGGCCACCGGGGAGCTGTTTTTT. This gives the protein CAIRSTSGRATGELFF.

The rearrangement links TRBV21-1 to TRBJ1-4; TRBD1 is taken as the D call from the table, unchecked against the DNA. TRBV21-1 is classified as a pseudogene. The CDR3 runs 15 residues. The CDR3 loop is CASSPLGDRAEKLFF. CDR3 DNA sequence: TGTGCCAGCAGCCCACTAGGGGACAGGGCCGAAAAACTGTTTTTT.

The rearrangement links TRBV10-3 to TRBJ2-3, with D perhaps TRBD2 (5 bases). Per the germline V gene, CDR1 is ENHRY and CDR2 is SYGVKD. CDR3 length: 16 amino acids. The V end lost 2 bases, the J end lost 5 bases, and 17 bases lay between the germline ends. CDR3 bases: TGTGCCATCAGTGAGAGCACACGGGGTCCAAAAGATACGCAGTATTTT. This encodes CAISESTRGPKDTQYF.

The chain carries TRBV5-6 and TRBJ1-5; D is unresolved. V lost 1 base to trimming and J lost 0 bases, with 5 bases between them. The CDR3 length is 14 residues. Looked up from germline, CDR1 is SGHDT and CDR2 is YYEEEE. The CDR3 spells CASSLLSSNQPQHF. In DNA form, the CDR3 reads TGTGCCAGCAGCTTGCTATCTAGCAATCAGCCCCAGCATTTT.

The chain recombines TRBV5-5 with TRBJ2-5, with TRBD1 identical over 8 bases. The V gene's germline CDR1 is SGHKS and CDR2 YYEKEE (reference sequence). The CDR3 has 16 residues. The V gene end was trimmed by 0 bases and the J gene end by 2 bases; junction bases not matched to a gene: 6. Here the CDR3 DNA reads TGTGCCAGCAGCTTGGGACAGGGGATTGGTCAAGAGACCCAGTACTTC. Translation: CASSLGQGIGQETQYF. The complete variable domain, with remaining parts taken from reference TRBV5-5 and TRBJ2-5, reads DAGVTQSPTHLIKTRGQQVTLRCSPISGHKSVSWYQQVLGQGPQFIFQYYEKEERGRGNFPDRFSARQFPNYSSELNVNALLLGDSALYLCASSLGQGIGQETQYFGPGTRLLVL.

This clone was observed a few times. The chain couples TRBV7-2 to TRBJ1-2; TRBD1 aligns across 9 bases. Per germline, CDR1 SGHTA and CDR2 FQGNSA. V lost 6 bases and J lost 2; bases outside the gene matches: 4. This CDR3 has 14 amino acids. DNA of the CDR3: TGTGCCAGCAGGATTGACAGGGGGAACTATGGCTACACCTTC. Translation: CASRIDRGNYGYTF.

The chain couples TRBV5-5 to TRBJ2-2, with TRBD1 matching 9 bases. CDR1 SGHKS and CDR2 YYEKEE come from the germline V gene (reference sequence). V was pared by 5 bases and J by 0 bases, with 5 bases of the junction left unmatched. This CDR3 region has 16 residues. The CDR3 sequence is CASRKDRGSNTGELFF. CDR3 DNA: TGTGCCAGCAGAAAGGACAGGGGATCGAACACCGGGGAGCTGTTTTTT.

This clone appeared a few times. V is TRBV2 and J is TRBJ2-1; D possibly uses TRBD1 or TRBD2 (7 bases each). Between the trimmed V and J ends, which lost 6 bases and 2 bases, there was a span of 14 bases. Germline V gene lookup returns CDR1 SNHLY and CDR2 FYNNEI. The CDR3 runs to 15 residues. The CDR3 spells CASSQGGATYNEQFF. The CDR3 DNA sequence: TGTGCCAGCAGCCAGGGGGGGGCTACCTACAATGAGCAGTTCTTC.

The chain has TRBV19 and TRBJ2-2, with a weak D call TRBD1 (5 bases). This CDR3 region has 15 residues. V lost 3 bases, J lost 0 bases, and 8 bases lay in between. CDR1 is LNHDA and CDR2 is SQIVND in the germline V gene (reference sequence). The CDR3 DNA reads TGTGCCAGTAGTATTGGGGCCACGAACACCGGGGAGCTGTTTTTT. Translated, it gives CASSIGATNTGELFF.